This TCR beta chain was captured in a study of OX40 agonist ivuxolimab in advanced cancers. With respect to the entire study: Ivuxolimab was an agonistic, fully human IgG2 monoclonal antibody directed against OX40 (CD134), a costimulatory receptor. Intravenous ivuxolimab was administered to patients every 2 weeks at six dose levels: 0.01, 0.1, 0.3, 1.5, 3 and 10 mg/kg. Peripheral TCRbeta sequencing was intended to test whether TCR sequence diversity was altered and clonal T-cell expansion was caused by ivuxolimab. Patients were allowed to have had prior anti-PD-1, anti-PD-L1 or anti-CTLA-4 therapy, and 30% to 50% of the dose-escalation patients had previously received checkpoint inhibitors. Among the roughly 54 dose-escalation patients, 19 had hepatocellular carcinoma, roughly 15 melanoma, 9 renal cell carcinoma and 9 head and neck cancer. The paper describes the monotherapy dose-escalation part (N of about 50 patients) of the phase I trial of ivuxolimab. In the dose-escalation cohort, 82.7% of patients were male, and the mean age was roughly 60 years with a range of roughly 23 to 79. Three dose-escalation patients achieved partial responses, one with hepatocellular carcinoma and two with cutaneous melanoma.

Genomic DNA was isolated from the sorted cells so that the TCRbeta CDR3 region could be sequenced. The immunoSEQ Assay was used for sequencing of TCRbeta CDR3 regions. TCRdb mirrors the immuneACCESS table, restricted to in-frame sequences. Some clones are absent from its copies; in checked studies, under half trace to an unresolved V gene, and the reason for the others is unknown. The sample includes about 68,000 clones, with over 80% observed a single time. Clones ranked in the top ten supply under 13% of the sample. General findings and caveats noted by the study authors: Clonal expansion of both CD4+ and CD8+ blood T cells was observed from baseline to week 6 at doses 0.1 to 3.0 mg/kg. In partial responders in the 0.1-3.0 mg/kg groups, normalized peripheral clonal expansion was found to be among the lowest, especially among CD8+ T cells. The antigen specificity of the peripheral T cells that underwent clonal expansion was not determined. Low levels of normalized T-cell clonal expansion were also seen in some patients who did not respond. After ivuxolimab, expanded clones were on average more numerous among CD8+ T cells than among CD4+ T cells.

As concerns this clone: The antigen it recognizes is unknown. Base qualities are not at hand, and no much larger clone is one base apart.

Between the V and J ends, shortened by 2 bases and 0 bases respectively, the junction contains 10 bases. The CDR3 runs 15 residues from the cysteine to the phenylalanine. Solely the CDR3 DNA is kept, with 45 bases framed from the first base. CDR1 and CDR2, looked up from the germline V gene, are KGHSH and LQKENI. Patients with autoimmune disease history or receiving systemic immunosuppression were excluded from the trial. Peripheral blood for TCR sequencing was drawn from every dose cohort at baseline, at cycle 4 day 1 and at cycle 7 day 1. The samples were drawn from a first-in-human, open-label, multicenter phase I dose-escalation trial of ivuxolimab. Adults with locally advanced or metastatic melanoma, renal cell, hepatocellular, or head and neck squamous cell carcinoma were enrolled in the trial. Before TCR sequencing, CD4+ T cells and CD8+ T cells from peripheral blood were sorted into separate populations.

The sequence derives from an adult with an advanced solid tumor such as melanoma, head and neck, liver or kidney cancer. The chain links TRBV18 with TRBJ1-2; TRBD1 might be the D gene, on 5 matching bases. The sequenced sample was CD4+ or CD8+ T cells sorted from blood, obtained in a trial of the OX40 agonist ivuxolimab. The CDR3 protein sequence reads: CASSPGGLANYGYTF. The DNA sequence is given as TGTGCCAGCTCACCAGGGGGACTTGCTAACTATGGCTACACCTTC.